This TCR beta chain appears in the sequencing data of a study of blood T cell repertoires in COVID-19 (dated by TCRdb to 2018 to 2021). With respect to the entire study: Collaborator samples came from the United States, Italy and Spain and covered acute and convalescent phases of COVID-19. The material from the prospective study consisted of cDNA or gDNA derived from T cells, B-cell-depleted T cells, or PBMCs. Subjects who had been exposed to COVID-19, were actively infected with it, or had recovered from it provided the deeply sampled blood TCRbeta repertoires that made up the dataset. The repertoires were released in a freely available public database meant as a resource for research on the immune response to SARS-CoV-2. Samples were obtained from the ongoing ImmuneRACE study (first 160 participants) and from roughly 1,300 subjects provided by 6 global collaborators. Sample metadata almost always included a de-identified subject ID, COVID-19 status, age in years and sex. Where HLA class I and class II types were available, the types were taken from metadata supplied by the sample provider, not from assay-based typing. On the study overall, not on this receptor specifically: How much clinical and demographic metadata was included differed by source and by participant, and the metadata was provided uncurated.

Collaborating institutions collected whole blood in K2EDTA tubes following their own protocols. Collaborator samples were shipped for TCRbeta analysis as frozen whole blood, isolated PBMCs, or DNA extracted from either sample type. The immunoSEQ Assay, a bias-controlled multiplex PCR, was used to amplify TCRbeta CDR3 regions from genomic DNA. The source study handled its data this way. The number of nucleated cells in each sample was estimated by amplification of reference gene primers within the assay. To quantify the absolute abundance of each unique TCRbeta CDR3 rearrangement, sequence reads were collapsed and filtered. For each sample, productive Simpson clonality was calculated as the square root of Simpson's diversity index over productive rearrangements. The clones in this table, taken by TCRdb from immuneACCESS, are in-frame only. Not every clone is retained; where verified, under half of the shortfall comes from an unresolved V gene, and the cause of the rest is unknown. V and J calls and clone size are copied from that table; D and trimming were computed from the DNA. The sample table contains roughly 150,000 clones; only one count was recorded for just over 90% of them. The ten largest clones add up to more than 2% of the sample.

V trim: 5 bases; J trim: 6 bases; unmatched bases: 2. The cysteine opens and the phenylalanine closes a CDR3 of 11 amino acids. Solely the CDR3 DNA is kept, with 33 bases framed from the first base. Via the germline V gene (reference sequence), CDR1 is DFQATT and CDR2 SNEGSKA. Points on this clone: This clone's antigen is unknown. Per-nucleotide qualities are absent, and no much larger clonotype sits a single base away.

This receptor was identified in a young man with acute or convalescent COVID-19. The specimen sequenced was peripheral blood. The chain was built from TRBV20-1 and TRBJ2-3, and 7 junctional nucleotides match TRBD1. In nucleotides, the sequence is TGCAGTGCTGTACAGGGGGATACGCAGTATTTT. Its translation reads: CSAVQGDTQYF.